Listed below are T cell receptor beta chains from one sample, sequenced in a study of T cells after yellow fever vaccination. One entry per CDR3 protein results from TCRdb running MiXCR on the 5' RACE reads. The sample yields around 360,000 distinct CDR3 sequences, around a tenth seen once. Sequenced material: PBMCs, taken on the day of the first yellow fever vaccination. These receptors all stem from a man younger than 35 who received the YFV17D yellow fever vaccine. Both conserved end residues are trimmed from each CDR3.

len	v_gene	j_gene	CDR3aa
18	TRBV6-4	TRBJ2-5	ASSPSEGVGAEVGQETQY
12	TRBV19	TRBJ1-3	ASSTTLARNTIY
13	TRBV5-1	TRBJ1-4	ASSLRGVTNEKLF
9	TRBV20-1	TRBJ2-5	SASAGETQY
10	TRBV6-2/TRBV6-3	TRBJ2-7	ASSNLRSEQY
12	TRBV4-3	TRBJ1-1	ASSQDLGSPEAF
13	TRBV7-2	TRBJ1-1	ASSLGWGGNTEAF
10	TRBV28	TRBJ1-2	ASSFGVDGYT
14	TRBV6-2/TRBV6-3	TRBJ1-5	ASRKPEGQGNQPQD
14	TRBV12-3/TRBV12-4	TRBJ2-3	SSSSKPGQGTNTQY
12	TRBV6-1	TRBJ1-1	AITTGAGNTEAF
12	TRBV28	TRBJ1-5	ASSLYGRNQPQH
13	TRBV12-3/TRBV12-4	TRBJ2-2	ASSSGTGGIGELF
11	TRBV6-1	TRBJ1-1	ASSEDRATEAF
10	TRBV12-3/TRBV12-4	TRBJ2-1	ASRASYNEQF
17	TRBV4-1	TRBJ2-6	ASSHIRDNHFSGANVLT
14	TRBV25-1	TRBJ1-6	ASSVGQGPDNSPLH
13	TRBV19	TRBJ1-2	ASSDRGRVNYGYT
13	TRBV14	TRBJ1-3	ASSQDWDSGNTIY
16	TRBV4-3	TRBJ2-3	ASSQDFGLAASTDTQY
13	TRBV7-2	TRBJ1-4	ASSQDREEGRKLF
14	TRBV6-2/TRBV6-3	TRBJ2-1	ASSYSIAGMGNEQF
12	TRBV15	TRBJ1-1	ATSKGQGYTEAF
13	TRBV5-1	TRBJ2-1	ASTLLAGGTNEQF
11	TRBV29-1	TRBJ2-2	SGRGVNTGELF
13	TRBV12-3/TRBV12-4	TRBJ2-4	ASSIRQGGENIQY
12	TRBV6-2/TRBV6-3	TRBJ1-5	ASRRGASNQPQH
14	TRBV10-3	TRBJ2-3	AVGSTSGGLTDTQY
9	TRBV5-4	TRBJ2-2	ASSDRVELF
13	TRBV20-1	TRBJ2-3	SARELAGTTDTQY
11	TRBV4-2	TRBJ2-1	ASSQDSFNEQF
14	TRBV5-1	TRBJ1-2	ASKSKTGTDASGNT
12	TRBV28	TRBJ2-3	ASSFGGVADTQY
9	TRBV20-1	TRBJ1-1	SATRGSEAF
12	TRBV10-1	TRBJ1-4	ASSESASNEKLF
12	TRBV4-3	TRBJ1-1	ASRPTPANTEAF
16	TRBV11-1	TRBJ2-3	ASSSQGGGAAVTDTQY
15	TRBV6-5	TRBJ2-1	ASSYNRRGPPYNEQF
12	TRBV7-2	TRBJ2-5	ASSPGGAGSTQY
13	TRBV6-5	TRBJ1-4	ASSYEGAANEKLF
11	TRBV5-8	TRBJ1-2	ASSSGLDYGYT
10	TRBV7-9	TRBJ2-2	ASSTDYGELF
21	TRBV7-7	TRBJ1-5	ASSLAGEHSQGSRLNGNQPQH
10	TRBV29-1	TRBJ2-1	SVLDRRDEQF
13	TRBV5-1	TRBJ2-5	ASSLGDTSQETQY
12	TRBV4-1	TRBJ1-4	ASSQGQLNEKLF